This TCR beta chain was captured by sequencing in a study of shared clonotypes between healthy human individuals. General study points: Represented diversity, genetic and exposure-history alike, was limited by few donors.

Germline CDR1 and CDR2: KGHSH and LQKENI. The V and J ends lost 3 bases and 5 bases, in that order; junction bases with no gene match: 1. The CDR3 spans 13 residues. Unsorted material relied on approximately 100 million PBMCs as the source of genomic DNA. An even split of each subset's genomic DNA across several immunoSEQ plates was performed. The assay was immunoSEQ multiplex PCR, and TCRdb's table has in-frame clones only and misses some. The repertoire has about 600,000 clones, roughly 79% of them found once; the top ten carry around 11%. This clone was detected a few times. Its antigen is unknown. Other DNA sequences in the same sample also yield this CDR3.

The source material was PBMCs. This receptor was identified in a middle-aged woman in good health. Some clones in this sample may be carry-over from other donors' samples. The chain combines TRBV18 with TRBJ2-7; 10 positions match TRBD2. The CDR3 loop is CASSPGLADEQYF. CDR3 nucleotide sequence: TGTGCCAGCTCACCCGGACTAGCGGACGAGCAGTACTTC.